Described below is a single T cell receptor beta chain sequence and its context. The data are from a study of CD8 T cells in Susac syndrome. J gave up 0 bases and V 4 bases, and 2 bases lay outside the gene matches. This CDR3 region has 14 residues. Germline lookup yields CDR1 GTSNPN and CDR2 SVGIG (reference sequence). TEMRA cells were FACS-enriched, with CD8+ and CD4+ T cells isolated negatively. A quantity of about 0.5 to 1 ug RNA underwent reverse transcription using random hexamers. The immunoSEQ assay covered 54 Vbeta and 13 Jbeta segments for CDR3. TCRdb processed the immunoSEQ multiplex PCR reads anew with MiXCR; each CDR3 protein has one entry. The sample lists 400,000 to 550,000 distinct CDR3 sequences, roughly 85% occurring once.

The sequence derives from a human donor with multiple sclerosis. The chain couples TRBV30 to TRBJ2-7, with 11 bases identical to TRBD2. Sequenced: CD8+ T cells from PBMCs. The CDR3 reads CAWNLAGGSYEQYF. DNA of the CDR3: TGTGCCTGGAATCTAGCGGGAGGCTCCTACGAGCAGTACTTC.